The 5 T cell receptor beta chains presented below share a single source sample, sequenced in a study of blood T cell repertoires in COVID-19 (dated by TCRdb to the early 2020s). Libraries were constructed by the immunoSEQ multiplex PCR assay. In TCRdb, the immuneACCESS table is reduced to in-frame sequences with V and J assigned. These tables do not hold every clone; where another copy was compared, an unresolved V gene accounts for under half, and the others remain unexplained. The sample table holds about 400,000 clones, of which more than 75% were seen once. The ten largest clones capture less than 2.5% of the sample. Sequencing was carried out using PBMCs or T cells enriched from blood (not recorded which). The receptors originated from a man aged 40-55 years in a cohort exposed to, infected with or recovered from COVID-19 (not recorded which).

This chain joins TRBV27 and TRBJ2-2, with D perhaps TRBD1 (6 bases). The V end lost 0 bases, the J end lost 4 bases, and 9 bases lay between the germline ends. The CDR3 contains 15 residues. CDR1 and CDR2 from the germline V gene are MNHEY and SMNVEV (reference sequence). This chain's CDR3 is CASSLSWTATGELFF. The CDR3 DNA sequence: TGTGCCAGCAGTTTATCGTGGACAGCCACCGGGGAGCTGTTTTTT.

This clone was picked up a small number of times. The J gene is TRBJ2-5, the V gene TRBV20-1; 12 nucleotides match TRBD1. V lost 6 bases and J lost 2; bases outside the gene matches: 10. CDR1 and CDR2 (germline): DFQATT, SNEGSKA (reference sequence). The CDR3 contains 16 residues. CDR3 bases: TGCAGTGCGAGTCGGGACAGGGGGCGGGAGCAAGAGACCCAGTACTTC. Translating gives CSASRDRGREQETQYF.

The chain has TRBV6-4 and TRBJ1-5, with no clear D. The CDR3 consists of 13 residues. The V and J ends lost 5 bases and 4 bases respectively, with 9 bases between them. Germline loops: CDR1 MRHNA, CDR2 SNTAGT. Here the CDR3 DNA reads TGTGCCAGCAGTCGGGAGGAAAATCAGCCCCAGCATTTT. It specifies CASSREENQPQHF.

The chain carries TRBV18 and TRBJ2-2; 7 bases are shared with TRBD2. The V and J ends lost 3 bases and 0 bases, in that order; junction bases with no gene match: 4. Germline V gene data show CDR1 as KGHSH and CDR2 as LQKENI. The CDR3 sequence is 16 residues long. CDR3 DNA sequence: TGTGCCAGCTCACCCTCGCGGGGGACGAACACCGGGGAGCTGTTTTTT. This encodes CASSPSRGTNTGELFF.

V is TRBV7-8 and J is TRBJ2-2; 12 bases are shared with TRBD2. This CDR3 region has 14 residues. V gave up 10 bases and J gave up 5 bases; unmatched junction bases: 5. In germline, CDR1 is SGHVS, CDR2 FQNEAQ. The chain's CDR3 is CAIGGTSGTGELFF. The CDR3 region has the DNA TGTGCCATCGGAGGGACTAGCGGGACCGGGGAGCTGTTTTTT.